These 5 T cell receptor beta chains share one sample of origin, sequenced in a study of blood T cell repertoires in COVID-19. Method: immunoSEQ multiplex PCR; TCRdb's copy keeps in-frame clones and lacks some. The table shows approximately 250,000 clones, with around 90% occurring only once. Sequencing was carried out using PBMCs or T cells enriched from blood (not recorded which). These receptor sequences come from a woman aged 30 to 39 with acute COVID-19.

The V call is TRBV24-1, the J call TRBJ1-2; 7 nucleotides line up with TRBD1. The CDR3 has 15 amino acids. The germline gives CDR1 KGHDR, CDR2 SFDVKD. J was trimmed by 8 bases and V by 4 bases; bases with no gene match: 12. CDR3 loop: CATSEVQGPGGGYTF. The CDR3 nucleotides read TGTGCCACCAGTGAAGTACAGGGGCCTGGAGGAGGCTACACCTTC.

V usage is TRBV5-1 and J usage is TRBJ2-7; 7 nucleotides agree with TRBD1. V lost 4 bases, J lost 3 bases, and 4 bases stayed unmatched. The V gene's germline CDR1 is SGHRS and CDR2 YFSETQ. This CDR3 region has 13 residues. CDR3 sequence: CASSMSGGYEQYF. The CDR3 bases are TGCGCCAGCAGCATGTCAGGGGGCTACGAGCAGTACTTC.

CDR3 nucleotides: TGTGCCAGCAGGGAGACAGGCCCTAGCACAGATACGCAGTATTTT. This translates into CASRETGPSTDTQYF. The chain combines TRBV27 with TRBJ2-3, with D perhaps TRBD1 (6 bases). CDR1 MNHEY and CDR2 SMNVEV come from the germline V gene (reference sequence). The length of the CDR3 is 15 residues. Trimming removed 6 bases from V and 0 bases from J, with 13 bases in between.

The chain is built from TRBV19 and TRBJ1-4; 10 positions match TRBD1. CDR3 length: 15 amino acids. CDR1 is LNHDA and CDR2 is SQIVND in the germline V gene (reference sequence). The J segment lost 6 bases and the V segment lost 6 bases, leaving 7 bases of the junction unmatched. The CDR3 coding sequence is TGTGCCAGTAGGACCGGCGGGACAGGGGATGAAAAACTGTTTTTT. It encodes CASRTGGTGDEKLFF.

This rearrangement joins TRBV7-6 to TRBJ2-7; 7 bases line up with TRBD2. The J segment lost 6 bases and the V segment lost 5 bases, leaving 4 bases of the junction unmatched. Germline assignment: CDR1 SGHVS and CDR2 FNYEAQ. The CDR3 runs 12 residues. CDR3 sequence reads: CASSRGGGEQYF. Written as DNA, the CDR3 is TGTGCCAGCAGCCGTGGCGGGGGCGAGCAGTACTTC.